This T cell receptor (beta chain) was identified during a study of regulatory T cells in long-lasting Graves disease. Study summary: The criterion for persistent Graves' disease was over 5 years of antithyroid drugs with positive TSH receptor antibodies.

This CDR3 has 13 residues. V was clipped by 8 bases and J by 1 base, with 11 bases between them. Germline CDR1 MNHNS, CDR2 SASEGT. Construction of the TCR beta libraries employed iRepertoire HTBI primers in conjunction with Arm-PCR of CDR3 regions. TCRdb used MiXCR to reprocess the multiplex PCR reads, holding one entry per CDR3 protein. Of some 330,000 distinct CDR3 sequences in the sample, about 23% are singletons; the top ten hold 28%. Study-level points and caveats: Graves' patients with persistent disease showed TCR diversity lower than patients newly diagnosed. Persistent disease exhibited a predilection for TRBV28, TRBJ1-2 and TRBJ2-5.

There are a few counts of this clonotype. Its antigen remains unknown. Time point in this sample: persistent/refractory GD, antithyroid drugs over 5 years with positive TRAb. After RNA was extracted from PBMCs, the TCR library was made from it. The receptor comes from a woman between 35 and 50 years old with Graves disease. This chain links TRBV6-1 with TRBJ1-1; D is uncertain. This sample comprised peripheral blood mononuclear cells (PBMCs), obtained when the disease was refractory, from a patient treated with antithyroid drugs. The CDR3 sequence: CASLRSGNTEAFF. CDR3 nucleotide sequence: TGTGCCAGCCTTAGATCCGGGAACACTGAAGCTTTCTTT.